This T cell receptor beta chain was obtained from a study of T cell responses to AZD1222 COVID-19 vaccine. Comment on this clone: The antigen remains unidentified.

General study points: Among those given AZD1222, only six were seropositive at baseline.

The method was immunoSEQ multiplex PCR; TCRdb's version includes in-frame clones alone and lacks a portion of them. The data hold 90,000 to 110,000 clones, with nearly 90% observed a single time. This clonotype was obtained from an adult in good health. The sample was peripheral blood, taken on day 0 of MenACWY control vaccination.

The CDR3 DNA reads TGTGCCAGCAGTATAAGAGTCACAGGGGGCGAGCAGTACTTC. The encoded protein is CASSIRVTGGEQYF. The J gene is TRBJ2-7, the V gene TRBV2, with TRBD1 identical over 8 bases. Per the germline V gene, CDR1 is SNHLY and CDR2 is FYNNEI. Trimming removed 5 bases from V and 6 bases from J; junction bases left unmatched: 9. This CDR3 region has 14 residues.